These T cell receptor beta chains were read from a single sample in a study of blood T cell repertoires in COVID-19. Clones were sequenced by immunoSEQ multiplex PCR, and TCRdb holds only the in-frame ones, with some missing. Of around 320,000 clones listed, approximately 85% are singletons. The sample comprised peripheral blood. The receptor source for this set is a human donor in a cohort sampled during active COVID-19. CDR3s leave out the opening cysteine and the closing phenylalanine or tryptophan. The size entry is marked missing in some rows and otherwise reads once, few, many or a size class.

NA	TRBV4-2	TRBJ2-7	ASSRTGTSGGARSYEQY
NA	TRBV10-3	TRBJ1-4	AISERKGDTREKLF
NA	TRBV6-5	TRBJ2-7	ASSYQGGPYEQY
NA	TRBV2	TRBJ1-4	ASSINRPPNEKLF
few	TRBV14	TRBJ2-1	ASTPGAGGPTYNEQF
NA	TRBV12-3/TRBV12-4	TRBJ1-1	ASSLRQGGGAF
NA	TRBV30	TRBJ1-3	AWSRTASGNTIY
NA	TRBV6-2/TRBV6-3	TRBJ1-1	ASSYPPGTGIWTEAF
NA	TRBV18	TRBJ1-1	ASSRLGNTEAF
NA	TRBV12-5	TRBJ2-1	ASGPDRSSYNEQF
NA	TRBV5-1	TRBJ1-1	ASSEQGARTEAF
NA	TRBV11-1	TRBJ2-7	ASSLNALLGYEQY
NA	TRBV30	TRBJ2-1	AWTRTSGVPSYNEQF
NA	TRBV6-1	TRBJ1-1	ASSEPGVTEAF
NA	TRBV30	TRBJ1-5	AWSQVSSNQPQH
few	TRBV5-1	TRBJ2-7	ASREQSLTYEQY